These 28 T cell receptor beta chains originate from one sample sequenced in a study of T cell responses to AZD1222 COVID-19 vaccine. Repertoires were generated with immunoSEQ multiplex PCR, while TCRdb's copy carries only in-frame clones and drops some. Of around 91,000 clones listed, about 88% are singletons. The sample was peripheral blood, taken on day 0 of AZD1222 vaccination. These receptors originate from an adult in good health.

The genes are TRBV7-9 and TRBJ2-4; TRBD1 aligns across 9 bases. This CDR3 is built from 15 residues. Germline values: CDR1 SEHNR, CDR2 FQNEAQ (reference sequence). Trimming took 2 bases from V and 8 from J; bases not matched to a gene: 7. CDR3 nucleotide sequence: TGTGCCAGCAGCTTATATGGACAGGGGACGGACATTCAGTACTTC. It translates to CASSLYGQGTDIQYF.

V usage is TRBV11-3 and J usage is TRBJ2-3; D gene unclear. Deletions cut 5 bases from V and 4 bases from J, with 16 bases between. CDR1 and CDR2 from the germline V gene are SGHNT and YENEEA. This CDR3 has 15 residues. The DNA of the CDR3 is TGTGCCAGCAGCGCCGGGCCAGGCGCAGCAGATACGCAGTATTTT. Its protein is CASSAGPGAADTQYF.

The DNA for the CDR3 is TGCGCCAGCAGCTTGGATGGACAGGGCGATCAGCCCCAGCATTTT. Its protein is CASSLDGQGDQPQHF. The gene calls are TRBV5-1 and TRBJ1-5; the match to TRBD1 covers 8 bases. Germline V CDR1 and CDR2: SGHRS, YFSETQ. The CDR3 consists of 15 residues. Trimming took 0 bases from V and 5 from J; bases not matched to a gene: 4.

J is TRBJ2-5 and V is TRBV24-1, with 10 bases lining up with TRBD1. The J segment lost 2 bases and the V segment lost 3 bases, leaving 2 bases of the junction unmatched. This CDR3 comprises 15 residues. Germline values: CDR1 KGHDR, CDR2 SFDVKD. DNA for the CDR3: TGTGCCACCAGTGATCCGGGACAGGGGCAAGAGACCCAGTACTTC. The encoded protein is CATSDPGQGQETQYF.

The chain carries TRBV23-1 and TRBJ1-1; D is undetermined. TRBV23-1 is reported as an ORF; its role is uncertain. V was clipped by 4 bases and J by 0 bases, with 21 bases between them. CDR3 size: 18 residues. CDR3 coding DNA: TGCGCCAGCAGTCCCCTCTCCCCGGGGTCCCCCATGAACACTGAAGCTTTCTTT. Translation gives CASSPLSPGSPMNTEAFF.

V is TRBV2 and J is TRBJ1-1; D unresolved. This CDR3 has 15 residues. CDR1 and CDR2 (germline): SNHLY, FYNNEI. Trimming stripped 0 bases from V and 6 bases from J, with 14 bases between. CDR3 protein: CASSEAAVLSAEAFF. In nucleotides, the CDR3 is TGTGCCAGCAGTGAAGCCGCGGTATTGAGCGCTGAAGCTTTCTTT.

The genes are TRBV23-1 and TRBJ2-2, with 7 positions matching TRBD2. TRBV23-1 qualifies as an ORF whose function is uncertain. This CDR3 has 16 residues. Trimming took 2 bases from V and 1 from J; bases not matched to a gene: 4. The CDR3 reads CASSQPAGVNTGELFF. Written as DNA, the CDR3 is TGCGCCAGCAGTCAACCGGCGGGGGTGAACACCGGGGAGCTGTTTTTT.

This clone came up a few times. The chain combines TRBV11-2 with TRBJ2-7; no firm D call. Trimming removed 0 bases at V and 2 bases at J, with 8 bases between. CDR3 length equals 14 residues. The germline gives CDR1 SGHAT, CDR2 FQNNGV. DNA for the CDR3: TGTGCCAGCAGCTTAGAACCGGGTCCCTACGAGCAGTACTTC. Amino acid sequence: CASSLEPGPYEQYF.

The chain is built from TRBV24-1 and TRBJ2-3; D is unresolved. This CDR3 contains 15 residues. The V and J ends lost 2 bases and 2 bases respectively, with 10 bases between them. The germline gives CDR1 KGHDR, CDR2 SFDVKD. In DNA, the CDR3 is TGTGCCACCAGTGATTCGTTGGGATCCACAGATACGCAGTATTTT. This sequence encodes CATSDSLGSTDTQYF.

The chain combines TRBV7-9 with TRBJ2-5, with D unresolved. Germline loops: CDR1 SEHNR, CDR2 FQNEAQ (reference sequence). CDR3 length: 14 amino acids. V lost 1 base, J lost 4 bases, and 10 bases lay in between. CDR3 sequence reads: CASSLDPERETQYF. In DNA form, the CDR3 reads TGTGCCAGCAGCTTAGACCCGGAGCGAGAGACCCAGTACTTC.

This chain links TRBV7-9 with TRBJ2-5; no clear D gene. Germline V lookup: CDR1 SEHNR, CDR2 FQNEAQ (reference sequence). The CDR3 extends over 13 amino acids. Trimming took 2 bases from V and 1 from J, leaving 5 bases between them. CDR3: CASSLNPQETQYF. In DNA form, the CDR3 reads TGTGCCAGCAGCTTAAACCCCCAAGAGACCCAGTACTTC. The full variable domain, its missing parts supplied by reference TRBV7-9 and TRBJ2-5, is DTGVSQNPRHKITKRGQNVTFRCDPISEHNRLYWYRQTLGQGPEFLTYFQNEAQLEKSRLLSDRFSAERPKGSFSTLEIQRTEQGDSAMYLCASSLNPQETQYFGPGTRLLVL.

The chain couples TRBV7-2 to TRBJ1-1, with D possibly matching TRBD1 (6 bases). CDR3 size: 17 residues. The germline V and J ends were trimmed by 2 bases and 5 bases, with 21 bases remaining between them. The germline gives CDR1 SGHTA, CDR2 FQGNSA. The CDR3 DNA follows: TGTGCCAGCAGCTTACGACTAGGCAGGGGTTTAGGTACTGAAGCTTTCTTT. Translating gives CASSLRLGRGLGTEAFF.

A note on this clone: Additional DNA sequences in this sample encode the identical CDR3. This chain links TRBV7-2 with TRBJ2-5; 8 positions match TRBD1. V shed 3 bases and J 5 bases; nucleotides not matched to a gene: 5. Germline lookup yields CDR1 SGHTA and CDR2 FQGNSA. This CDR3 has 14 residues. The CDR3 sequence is CASSFSGGSETQYF. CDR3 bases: TGTGCCAGCAGCTTTTCAGGGGGCTCGGAGACCCAGTACTTC.

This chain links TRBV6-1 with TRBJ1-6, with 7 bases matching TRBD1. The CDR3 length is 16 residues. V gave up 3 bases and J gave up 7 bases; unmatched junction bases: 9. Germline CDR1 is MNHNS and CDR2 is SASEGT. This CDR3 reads CASSDPPGQRNSPLHF. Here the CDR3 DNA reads TGTGCCAGCAGTGATCCCCCGGGACAGCGGAATTCACCCCTCCACTTT.

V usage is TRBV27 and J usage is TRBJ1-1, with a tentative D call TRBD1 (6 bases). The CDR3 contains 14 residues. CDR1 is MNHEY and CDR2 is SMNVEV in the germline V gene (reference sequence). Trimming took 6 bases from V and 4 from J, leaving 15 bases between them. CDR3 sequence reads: CASSVDRLITEAFF. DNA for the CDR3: TGTGCCAGCAGCGTGGACAGATTGATCACTGAAGCTTTCTTT.

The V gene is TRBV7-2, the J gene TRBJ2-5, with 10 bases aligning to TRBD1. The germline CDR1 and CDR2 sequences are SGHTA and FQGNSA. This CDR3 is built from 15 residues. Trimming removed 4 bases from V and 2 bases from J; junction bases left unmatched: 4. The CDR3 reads CASSSPDRGQETQYF. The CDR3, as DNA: TGTGCCAGCAGCTCGCCGGACAGGGGGCAAGAGACCCAGTACTTC.

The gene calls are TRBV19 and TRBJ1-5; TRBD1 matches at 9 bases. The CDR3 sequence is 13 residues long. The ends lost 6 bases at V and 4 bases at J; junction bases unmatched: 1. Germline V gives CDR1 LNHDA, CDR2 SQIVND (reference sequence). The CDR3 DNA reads TGTGCCAGTAGGGGGACAGGGAATCAGCCCCAGCATTTT. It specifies CASRGTGNQPQHF. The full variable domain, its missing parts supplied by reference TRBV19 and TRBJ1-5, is DGGITQSPKYLFRKEGQNVTLSCEQNLNHDAMYWYRQDPGQGLRLIYYSQIVNDFQKGDIAEGYSVSREKKESFPLTVTSAQKNPTAFYLCASRGTGNQPQHFGDGTRLSIL.

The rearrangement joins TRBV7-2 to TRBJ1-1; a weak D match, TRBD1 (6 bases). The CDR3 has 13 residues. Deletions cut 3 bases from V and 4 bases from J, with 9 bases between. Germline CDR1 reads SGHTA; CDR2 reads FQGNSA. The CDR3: CASSFGRGTEAFF. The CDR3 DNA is TGTGCCAGCAGCTTTGGCAGGGGCACTGAAGCTTTCTTT.

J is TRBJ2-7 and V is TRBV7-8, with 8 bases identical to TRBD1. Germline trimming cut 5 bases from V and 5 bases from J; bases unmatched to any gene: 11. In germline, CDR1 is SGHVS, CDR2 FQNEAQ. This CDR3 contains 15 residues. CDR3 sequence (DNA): TGTGCCAGCAGCCCAGACAGGGGAGAGAGGAACGAGCAGTACTTC. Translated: CASSPDRGERNEQYF.

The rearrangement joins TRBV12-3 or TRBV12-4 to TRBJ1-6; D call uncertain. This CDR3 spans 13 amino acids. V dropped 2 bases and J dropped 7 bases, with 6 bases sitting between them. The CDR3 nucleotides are TGTGCCAGCAGTTTACGAAAGAATTCACCCCTCCACTTT. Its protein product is CASSLRKNSPLHF.

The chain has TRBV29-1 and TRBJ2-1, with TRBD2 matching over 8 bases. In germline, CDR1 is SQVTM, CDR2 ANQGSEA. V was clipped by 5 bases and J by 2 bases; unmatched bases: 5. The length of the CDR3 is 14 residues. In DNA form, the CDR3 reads TGCAGCGTTCTAACGGGGGGGCCCTACAATGAGCAGTTCTTC. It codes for CSVLTGGPYNEQFF.

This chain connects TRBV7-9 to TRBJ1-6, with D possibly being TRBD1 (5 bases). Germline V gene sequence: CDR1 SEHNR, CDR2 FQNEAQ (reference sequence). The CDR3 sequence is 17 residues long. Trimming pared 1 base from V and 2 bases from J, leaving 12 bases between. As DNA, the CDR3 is TGTGCCAGCAGCTTAGGAGCTGGGGACCCCTATAATTCACCCCTCCACTTT. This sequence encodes CASSLGAGDPYNSPLHF.

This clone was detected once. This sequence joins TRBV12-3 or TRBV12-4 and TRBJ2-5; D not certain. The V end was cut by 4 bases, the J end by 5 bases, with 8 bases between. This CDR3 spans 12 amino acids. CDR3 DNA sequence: TGTGCCAGCAGTTCTGGGATTGAGACCCAGTACTTC. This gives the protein CASSSGIETQYF.

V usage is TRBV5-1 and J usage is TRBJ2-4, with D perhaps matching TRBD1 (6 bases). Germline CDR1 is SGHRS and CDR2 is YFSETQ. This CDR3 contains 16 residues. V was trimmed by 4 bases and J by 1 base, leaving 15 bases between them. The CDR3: CASSPVNRVAKNIQYF. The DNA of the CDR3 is TGCGCCAGCAGCCCAGTGAACAGGGTTGCCAAAAACATTCAGTACTTC.

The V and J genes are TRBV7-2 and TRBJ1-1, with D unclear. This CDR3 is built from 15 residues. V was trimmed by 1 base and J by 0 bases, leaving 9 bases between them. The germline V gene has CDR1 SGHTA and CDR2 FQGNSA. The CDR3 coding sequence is TGTGCCAGCAGCTTAGTTAAGGTTTTGAACACTGAAGCTTTCTTT. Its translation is CASSLVKVLNTEAFF.

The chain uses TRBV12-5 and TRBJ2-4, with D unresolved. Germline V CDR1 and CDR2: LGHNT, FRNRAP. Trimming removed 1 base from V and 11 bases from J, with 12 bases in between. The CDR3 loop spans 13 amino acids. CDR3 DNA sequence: TGTGCTAGTGGTTTGGCCGAGCACCTACTTCAGTACTTC. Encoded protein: CASGLAEHLLQYF.

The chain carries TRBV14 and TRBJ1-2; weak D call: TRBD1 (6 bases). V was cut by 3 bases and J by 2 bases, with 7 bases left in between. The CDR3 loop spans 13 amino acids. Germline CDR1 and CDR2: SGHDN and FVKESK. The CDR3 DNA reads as TGTGCCAGCAGCCACGGGACAAACTATGGCTACACCTTC. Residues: CASSHGTNYGYTF.

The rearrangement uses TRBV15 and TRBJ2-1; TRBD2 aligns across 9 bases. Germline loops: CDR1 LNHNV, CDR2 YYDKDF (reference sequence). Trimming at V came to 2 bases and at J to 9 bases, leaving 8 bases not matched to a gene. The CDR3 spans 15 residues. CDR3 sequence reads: CATSRPASGTSEQFF. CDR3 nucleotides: TGTGCCACCAGCAGACCAGCTAGCGGGACGTCTGAGCAGTTCTTC.